This entry lists 27 T cell receptor beta chains sequenced from one sample in a study of shared T cell receptors in the human thymus. TCRdb's copy holds only in-frame clones and misses some; the assay was immunoSEQ multiplex PCR. Here the sample spans more than 300,000 clones, approximately 95% being singletons. Sequencing was carried out using thymocytes. The receptors stem from a human donor.

The chain links TRBV14 to TRBJ2-7, with 7 bases matching TRBD2. V was clipped by 2 bases and J by 3 bases; unmatched bases: 10. Germline assignment: CDR1 SGHDN and CDR2 FVKESK. The CDR3 covers 16 residues. As DNA, the CDR3 is TGTGCCAGCAGCCAATTCCTGCGGGGGATCAACTACGAGCAGTACTTC. As protein: CASSQFLRGINYEQYF.

This chain links TRBV5-5 with TRBJ2-7; TRBD1 is a possible D gene (5 bases). CDR1 is SGHKS and CDR2 is YYEKEE in the germline V gene (reference sequence). The CDR3 sequence is 15 residues long. Trimming shortened V by 0 bases and J by 3 bases, and 13 bases separated the two germline ends. CDR3 sequence reads: CASSLVDSFLYEQYF. The CDR3 DNA follows: TGTGCCAGCAGCTTGGTAGACAGTTTTCTCTACGAGCAGTACTTC.

This chain connects TRBV27 to TRBJ2-1; D not resolved. Looked up from germline, CDR1 is MNHEY and CDR2 is SMNVEV (reference sequence). This CDR3 spans 16 amino acids. With 4 bases removed from V and 2 bases from J, the gap between germline ends came to 15 bases. The CDR3 DNA sequence: TGTGCCAGCAGTTACCCCTATGTGGGCGCCTACAATGAGCAGTTCTTC. This gives the protein CASSYPYVGAYNEQFF.

The chain links TRBV27 to TRBJ1-1; tentatively, D is TRBD1 (6 bases). This CDR3 is built from 13 residues. Germline assignment: CDR1 MNHEY and CDR2 SMNVEV (reference sequence). The V end was cut by 8 bases, the J end by 4 bases, with 14 bases between. Here the CDR3 reads CASLCGGGTEAFF. CDR3 DNA: TGTGCCAGCTTATGTGGAGGGGGCACTGAAGCTTTCTTT.

The table lists this clone with a count of one. This chain uses TRBV6-4 with TRBJ2-1; D remains unclear. The CDR3 contains 15 residues. Trimming cost V 3 bases and J 7 bases, with 16 bases left between them. Per germline, CDR1 MRHNA and CDR2 SNTAGT. The CDR3 spells CASSEGNSVTNEQFF. The CDR3, as DNA: TGTGCCAGCAGTGAAGGGAATTCGGTAACAAATGAGCAGTTCTTC.

The chain couples TRBV5-4 to TRBJ2-7; 9 bases are a match to TRBD2. CDR3 length equals 17 residues. V shed 1 base and J 5 bases; nucleotides not matched to a gene: 13. In germline, CDR1 is SGHNT, CDR2 YYREEE (reference sequence). The CDR3 coding sequence is TGTGCCAGCAGCTTGCTACGACTAGCGGTTTTGCTCCACGAGCAGTACTTC. The encoded protein is CASSLLRLAVLLHEQYF.

The rearrangement joins TRBV27 to TRBJ2-2, with D unresolved. The CDR3 consists of 16 residues. V lost 6 bases, J lost 5 bases, and 19 bases lay in between. CDR1 and CDR2 (germline): MNHEY, SMNVEV (reference sequence). The CDR3, as DNA: TGTGCCAGCAGCCCCGTCAGTGGCGGCTGGACCGGGGAGCTGTTTTTT. It is translated as CASSPVSGGWTGELFF.

The chain couples TRBV19 to TRBJ1-2; D gene ambiguous. Trimming left V 6 bases short and J 4 bases short, with 9 bases between. Germline V gene data show CDR1 as LNHDA and CDR2 as SQIVND (reference sequence). The CDR3 spans 12 residues. CDR3 nucleotide sequence: TGTGCCAGTAGGGAGGAGATCTATGGCTACACCTTC. Protein product: CASREEIYGYTF.

This chain connects TRBV30 to TRBJ2-1, with 16 positions matching TRBD2. This CDR3 is 17 amino acids long. Germline loops: CDR1 GTSNPN, CDR2 SVGIG (reference sequence). V trimming: 2 bases; J trimming: 8 bases; junction bases outside the gene matches: 9. Written as DNA, the CDR3 is TGTGCCTGGAGTACCCCCGGGACTAGCGGGAGGGGCGATGAGCAGTTCTTC. Translation gives CAWSTPGTSGRGDEQFF.

The genes are TRBV5-1 and TRBJ2-2; TRBD2 matches 8 bases. Unmatched junction bases numbered 17, after V lost 4 bases and J lost 6 bases. The CDR3 is made up of 18 amino acids. Germline CDR1 is SGHRS and CDR2 is YFSETQ. This CDR3 reads CASSRLSLAGRNAGELFF. The DNA for the CDR3 is TGCGCCAGCAGCCGACTCTCGTTAGCGGGAAGAAACGCCGGGGAGCTGTTTTTT.

The chain is built from TRBV6-6 and TRBJ1-5, with D hard to call. This CDR3 has 13 residues. CDR1 is MNHNY, CDR2 SVGAGI, per germline (reference sequence). Trimming cost V 8 bases and J 2 bases, with 10 bases left between them. Written as DNA, the CDR3 is TGTGCCAGCTGCGGGCAAGGCAATCAGCCCCAGCATTTT. It is translated as CASCGQGNQPQHF.

This rearrangement joins TRBV29-1 to TRBJ2-7, with 13 bases aligning to TRBD2. This CDR3 is built from 13 residues. Germline CDR1 and CDR2: SQVTM and ANQGSEA. Trimming cost V 6 bases and J 6 bases; bases outside gene matches: 5. CDR3 DNA sequence: TGCAGCGTGAGACTAGCGGGAGGATGCGAGCAGTACTTC. This codes for CSVRLAGGCEQYF.

The CDR3 nucleotides are TGCGCCAGCAGCAAGAGTTTAGGGGGGGACACAGATACGCAGTATTTT. Translating gives CASSKSLGGDTDTQYF. V is TRBV5-1 and J is TRBJ2-3; D is possibly TRBD2 (7 bases). This CDR3 has 16 amino acids. Trimming shortened V by 4 bases and J by 2 bases, and 17 bases separated the two germline ends. CDR1 is SGHRS and CDR2 is YFSETQ in the germline V gene.

The rearrangement links TRBV30 to TRBJ2-5; no firm D call. Germline CDR1 GTSNPN, CDR2 SVGIG (reference sequence). This CDR3 spans 15 amino acids. The V gene lost 0 bases and the J gene lost 5 bases, with 16 bases spanning the gap. CDR3 sequence: CAWSVLAIRRETQYF. The CDR3, as DNA: TGTGCCTGGAGTGTACTTGCGATTCGTCGGGAGACCCAGTACTTC.

A remark on this clone: Mismatch with germline at one junction end may stem from a read error. The same CDR3 arises from other DNA sequences in this sample as well. J is TRBJ2-3 and V is TRBV5-8; TRBD1 matches 9 bases. The CDR3 totals 16 residues. Per germline, CDR1 SGHTS and CDR2 YDEGEE. The CDR3: CASSYRTGEGTDTQYF. The CDR3 DNA reads as TGTGCCAGCAGCTACCGGACAGGGGAGGGCACGGATACGCAGTATTTT.

The J gene is TRBJ2-7, the V gene TRBV11-3; D unresolved. CDR3 length: 15 residues. Trimming took 2 bases from V and 6 from J, leaving 17 bases between them. Germline CDR1 reads SGHNT; CDR2 reads YENEEA. The CDR3 reads CASSLPRLFNCEQYF. DNA for the CDR3: TGTGCCAGCAGCTTACCGAGGCTCTTTAACTGCGAGCAGTACTTC.

V gene TRBV5-5 combines with J gene TRBJ2-3; D is possibly TRBD2 (6 bases). The CDR3 sequence is 15 residues long. The V end was cut by 0 bases, the J end by 2 bases, with 10 bases between. Germline assignment: CDR1 SGHKS and CDR2 YYEKEE (reference sequence). Written as DNA, the CDR3 is TGTGCCAGCAGCTTGGTAGCGGACTCCACAGATACGCAGTATTTT. Translation gives CASSLVADSTDTQYF. The full variable domain, in which reference TRBV5-5 and TRBJ2-3 provide the parts outside the CDR3, is DAGVTQSPTHLIKTRGQQVTLRCSPISGHKSVSWYQQVLGQGPQFIFQYYEKEERGRGNFPDRFSARQFPNYSSELNVNALLLGDSALYLCASSLVADSTDTQYFGPGTRLTVL.

The chain has TRBV7-3 and TRBJ2-7; TRBD2 is a possible D gene (6 bases). Trimming pared 6 bases from V and 4 bases from J, leaving 31 bases between. In germline, CDR1 is SGHTA, CDR2 FQGTGA. The CDR3 consists of 19 residues. The CDR3 DNA reads as TGTGCCAGCAGTCACCTGGCCGGGATAGCGGAAAGCCTAGCATACGAGCAGTACTTC. This gives the protein CASSHLAGIAESLAYEQYF.

The V and J genes are TRBV28 and TRBJ1-2, with TRBD1 matching 8 bases. Per germline, CDR1 MDHEN and CDR2 SYDVKM. The ends lost 4 bases at V and 5 bases at J; junction bases unmatched: 6. CDR3 length: 14 residues. Written as DNA, the CDR3 is TGTGCCAGCAGTTGCCAGGGGGCCGGGTATGGCTACACCTTC. Translated, it gives CASSCQGAGYGYTF.

The V gene is TRBV6-5, the J gene TRBJ2-3, with D tentatively TRBD1 (5 bases). CDR3 length: 14 amino acids. Trimming shortened V by 2 bases and J by 1 base, and 7 bases separated the two germline ends. CDR1 and CDR2 from the germline V gene are MNHEY and SVGAGI. In DNA, the CDR3 is TGTGCCAGCAGTTACGTACAGGGCACAGATACGCAGTATTTT. Translating it yields CASSYVQGTDTQYF.

The gene calls are TRBV10-3 and TRBJ2-1, with D maybe TRBD2 (6 bases). The ends were cut back, 4 bases at V and 1 base at J, with 11 bases in the middle. CDR1 is ENHRY, CDR2 SYGVKD, per germline. The CDR3 covers 15 residues. CDR3 sequence (DNA): TGTGCCATCAGTGTTGGCGGGACTTCCTACAATGAGCAGTTCTTC. It specifies CAISVGGTSYNEQFF.

The rearrangement links TRBV19 to TRBJ1-2; D gene unclear. CDR3 length: 12 residues. CDR1 is LNHDA and CDR2 is SQIVND in the germline V gene (reference sequence). The ends were cut back, 4 bases at V and 4 bases at J, with 7 bases in the middle. The CDR3 spells CASSKGTYGYTF. The CDR3 DNA is TGTGCCAGTAGTAAAGGAACCTATGGCTACACCTTC.

V is TRBV13 and J is TRBJ2-1; D not resolved. This CDR3 has 16 amino acids. The germline V and J ends were trimmed by 1 base and 2 bases, with 12 bases remaining between them. Germline V gene lookup returns CDR1 PRHDT and CDR2 FYEKMQ (reference sequence). The CDR3 region is CASSLVPLGPYNEQFF. As DNA, the CDR3 is TGTGCCAGCAGCTTAGTACCCCTCGGGCCCTACAATGAGCAGTTCTTC.

This chain joins TRBV6-9 and TRBJ1-1, with TRBD1 matching over 7 bases. Germline lookup yields CDR1 MNHGY and CDR2 SVAAGI. The CDR3 covers 13 residues. V shed 4 bases and J 4 bases; nucleotides not matched to a gene: 3. DNA for the CDR3: TGTGCCAGCAGTTCGACAGGGCTCACTGAAGCTTTCTTT. Translated: CASSSTGLTEAFF.

The chain couples TRBV5-4 to TRBJ2-3; TRBD2 matches at 9 bases. V was pared by 2 bases and J by 4 bases, with 8 bases of the junction left unmatched. Germline-derived CDR1 and CDR2 are SGHNT and YYREEE (reference sequence). The CDR3 length is 16 residues. CDR3 sequence reads: CASSFEVASGADTQYF. The CDR3 DNA reads as TGTGCCAGCAGCTTTGAAGTTGCTAGCGGGGCAGATACGCAGTATTTT.

This clone came up once. CDR3 nucleotide sequence: TGTGCCAGCAGTACCCCAGATGACAGGGAAAGCAATCAGCCCCAGCATTTT. Encoded protein: CASSTPDDRESNQPQHF. The V gene is TRBV28, the J gene TRBJ1-5; 7 bases match TRBD1. The junction had 11 bases not matched to a gene; V was cut back by 5 bases and J by 1 base. Germline lookup yields CDR1 MDHEN and CDR2 SYDVKM. The CDR3 has 17 amino acids. The variable domain in full, completed from reference TRBV28 and TRBJ1-5, reads DVKVTQSSRYLVKRTGEKVFLECVQDMDHENMFWYRQDPGLGLRLIYFSYDVKMKEKGDIPEGYSVSREKKERFSLILESASTNQTSMYLCASSTPDDRESNQPQHFGDGTRLSIL.

The chain combines TRBV28 with TRBJ2-3, with 8 bases identical to TRBD1. This CDR3 has 14 residues. Looked up from germline, CDR1 is MDHEN and CDR2 is SYDVKM. V trimming: 6 bases; J trimming: 0 bases; junction bases outside the gene matches: 2. The CDR3 region is CASRSGGSTDTQYF. The CDR3 DNA follows: TGTGCCAGCAGGTCAGGGGGCAGCACAGATACGCAGTATTTT.